Given below is one TCR beta chain in context. As yet, its antigen is unknown. Looked up from germline, CDR1 is SGDLS and CDR2 is YYNGEE. V dropped 4 bases and J dropped 3; count of bases not matched to a gene: 4. The CDR3 totals 13 residues. Original methodology: Owing to the provision of junction-only sequences devoid of quality scores by immunoSEQ, filtering differed. TCRdb's copy holds only in-frame clones and misses some; the assay was immunoSEQ multiplex PCR. The DNA gave D and trimming, while V, J and clone size come from that table. The sample yields about a million clones, approximately 77% seen once. These data originate in a study of shared clonotypes between healthy human individuals. Study-level results: Represented genetic and exposure-history diversity was restricted by having few donors. Some naive CD4 clonotypes, 4% to 6%, turned up in common across several donors.

The source of this sequence is a man aged 18-30 years in good health. Some clones in this sample may be carry-over from other donors' samples. The sample taken for sequencing was memory CD4+ T cells from PBMCs. Subset noted: CD45RA-negative fraction. The chain links TRBV9 to TRBJ2-7; 7 bases line up with TRBD1. The CDR3 bases are TGTGCCAGCAGCCCCGGGGACAGCTACGAGCAGTACTTC. This sequence encodes CASSPGDSYEQYF.